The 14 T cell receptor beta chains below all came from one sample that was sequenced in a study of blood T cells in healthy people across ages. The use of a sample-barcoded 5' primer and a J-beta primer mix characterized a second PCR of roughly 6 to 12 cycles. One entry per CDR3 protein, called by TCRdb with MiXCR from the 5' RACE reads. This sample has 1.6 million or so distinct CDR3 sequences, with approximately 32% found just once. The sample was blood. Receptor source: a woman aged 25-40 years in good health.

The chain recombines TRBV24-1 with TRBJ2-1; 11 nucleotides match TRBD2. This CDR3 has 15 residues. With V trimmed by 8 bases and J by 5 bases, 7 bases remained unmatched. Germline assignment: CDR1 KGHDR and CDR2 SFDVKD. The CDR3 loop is CATTEGTSGNNEQFF. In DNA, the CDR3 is TGTGCCACCACCGAAGGGACTAGCGGTAACAATGAGCAGTTCTTC.

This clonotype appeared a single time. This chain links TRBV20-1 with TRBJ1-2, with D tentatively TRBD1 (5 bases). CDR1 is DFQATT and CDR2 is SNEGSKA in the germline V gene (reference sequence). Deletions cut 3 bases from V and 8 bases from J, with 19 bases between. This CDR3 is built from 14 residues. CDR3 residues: CSASAGRAGWGYTF. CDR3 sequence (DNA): TGCAGTGCTAGCGCGGGCAGGGCAGGCTGGGGCTACACCTTC.

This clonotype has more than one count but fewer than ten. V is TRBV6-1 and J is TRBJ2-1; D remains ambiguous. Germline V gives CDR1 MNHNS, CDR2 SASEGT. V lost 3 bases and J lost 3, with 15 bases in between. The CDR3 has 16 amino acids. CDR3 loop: CASSDSDGAHYNEQFF. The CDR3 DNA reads TGTGCCAGCAGTGATTCGGACGGAGCCCACTACAATGAGCAGTTCTTC.

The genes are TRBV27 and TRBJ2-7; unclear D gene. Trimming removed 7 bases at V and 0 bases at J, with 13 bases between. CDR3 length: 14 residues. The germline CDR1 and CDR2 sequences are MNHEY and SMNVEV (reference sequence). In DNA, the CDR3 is TGTGCCAGCAAGTCGTGGAAATCCTCCTACGAGCAGTACTTC. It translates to CASKSWKSSYEQYF.

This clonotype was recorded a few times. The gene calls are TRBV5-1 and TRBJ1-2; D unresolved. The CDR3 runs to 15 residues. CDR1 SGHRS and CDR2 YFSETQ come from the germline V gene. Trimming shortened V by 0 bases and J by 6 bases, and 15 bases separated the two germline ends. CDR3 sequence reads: CASSLAVGRINGYTF. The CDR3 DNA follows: TGCGCCAGCAGCTTGGCCGTCGGCAGGATAAATGGCTACACCTTC.

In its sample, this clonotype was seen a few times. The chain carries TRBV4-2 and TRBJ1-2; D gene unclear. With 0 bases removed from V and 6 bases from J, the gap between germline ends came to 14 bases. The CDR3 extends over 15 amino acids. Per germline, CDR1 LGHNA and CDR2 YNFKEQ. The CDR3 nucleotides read TGTGCCAGCAGCCAAGATCTGACGGTGATAAATGGCTACACCTTC. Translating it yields CASSQDLTVINGYTF.

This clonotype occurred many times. The CDR3 DNA is TGCAGTGCTATCAGGGACAGGGCGAAGGAGGGCTATGGCTACACCTTC. Its translation: CSAIRDRAKEGYGYTF. This sequence joins TRBV20-1 and TRBJ1-2; 9 bases are shared with TRBD1. This CDR3 is built from 16 residues. Germline V gene lookup returns CDR1 DFQATT and CDR2 SNEGSKA (reference sequence). The junction had 13 bases not matched to a gene; V was cut back by 4 bases and J by 4 bases.

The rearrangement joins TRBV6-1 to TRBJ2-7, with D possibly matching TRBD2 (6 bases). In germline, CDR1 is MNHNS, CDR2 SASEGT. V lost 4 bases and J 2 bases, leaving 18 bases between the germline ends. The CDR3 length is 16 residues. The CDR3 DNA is TGTGCCAGCAGTGGGGGCGGTCTAGCGCTGACCTACGAGCAGTACTTC. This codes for CASSGGGLALTYEQYF.

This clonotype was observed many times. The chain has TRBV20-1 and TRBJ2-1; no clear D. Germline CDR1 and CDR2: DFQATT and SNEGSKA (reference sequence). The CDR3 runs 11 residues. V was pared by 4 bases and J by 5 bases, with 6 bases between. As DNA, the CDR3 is TGCAGTGCTATTGAGGACAATGAGCAGTTCTTC. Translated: CSAIEDNEQFF.

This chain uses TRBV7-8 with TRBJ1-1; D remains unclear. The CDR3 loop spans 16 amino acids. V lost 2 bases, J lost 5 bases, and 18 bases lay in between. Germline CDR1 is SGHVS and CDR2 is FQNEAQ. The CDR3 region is CASSLPDDTGNTEAFF. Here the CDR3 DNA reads TGTGCCAGCAGCTTACCCGACGACACGGGAAATACTGAAGCTTTCTTT.

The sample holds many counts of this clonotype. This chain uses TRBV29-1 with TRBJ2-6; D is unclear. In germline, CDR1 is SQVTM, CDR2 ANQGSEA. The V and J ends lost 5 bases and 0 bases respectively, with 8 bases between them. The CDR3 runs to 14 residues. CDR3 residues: CSVQISSGANVLTF. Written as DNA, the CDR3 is TGCAGCGTTCAAATTAGCTCTGGGGCCAACGTCCTGACTTTC.

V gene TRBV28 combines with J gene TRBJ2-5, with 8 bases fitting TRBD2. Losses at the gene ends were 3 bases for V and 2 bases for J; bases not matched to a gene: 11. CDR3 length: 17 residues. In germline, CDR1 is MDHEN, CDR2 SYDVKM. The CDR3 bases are TGTGCCAGCAGTTTTACATCCTGGCGGGAGGAACAAGAGACCCAGTACTTC. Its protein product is CASSFTSWREEQETQYF.

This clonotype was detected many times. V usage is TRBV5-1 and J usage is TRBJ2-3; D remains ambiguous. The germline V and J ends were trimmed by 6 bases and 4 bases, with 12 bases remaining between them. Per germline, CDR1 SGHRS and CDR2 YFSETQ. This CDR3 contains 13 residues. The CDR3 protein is CASKDPRADTQYF. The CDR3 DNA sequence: TGCGCCAGCAAGGACCCAAGGGCAGATACGCAGTATTTT. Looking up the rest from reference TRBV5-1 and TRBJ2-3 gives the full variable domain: KAGVTQTPRYLIKTRGQQVTLSCSPISGHRSVSWYQQTPGQGLQFLFEYFSETQRNKGNFPGRFSGRQFSNSRSEMNVSTLELGDSALYLCASKDPRADTQYFGPGTRLTVL.

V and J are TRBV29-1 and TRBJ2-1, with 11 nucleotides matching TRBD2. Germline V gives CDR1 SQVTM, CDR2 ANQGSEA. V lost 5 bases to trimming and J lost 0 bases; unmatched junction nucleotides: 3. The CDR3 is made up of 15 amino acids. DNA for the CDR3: TGCAGCGTTCTCGGGACTAGCGGCTCCTACAATGAGCAGTTCTTC. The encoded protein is CSVLGTSGSYNEQFF.